The entry that follows covers one T cell receptor beta chain sequence. As yet, its antigen is unknown. A much larger clone lies a single base off, so this may be a read error. The donors were all Caucasian adults (living in Nashville, Tennessee). This specimen belongs to a study of shared clonotypes between healthy human individuals. Background on the study: Donors had three CD4 naive, three CD4 memory, two CD8 naive and one CD8 memory plate apiece. Notes on the study in general: Limitation of the genetic and exposure-history diversity represented came from the few donors. Sampling covered nothing but blood. Tissue TCR repertoires likely differ from those found in blood.

Generated by immunoSEQ multiplex PCR, the TCRdb table keeps only in-frame clones and is missing some. The profile shows 600,000 to 750,000 clones, about two thirds of them singletons. The sample consisted of memory CD4+ T cells sorted from blood. Sample subset: CD45RA-negative fraction. The TCR originated in a woman aged 30 to 39 in good health.

CDR3 sequence reads: CASSSGQGYGNTIYF. In nucleotides, the CDR3 is TGTGCCAGCAGCTCAGGACAGGGATATGGAAACACCATATATTTT. The genes are TRBV5-8 and TRBJ1-3; 8 nucleotides line up with TRBD1. V trimming: 3 bases; J trimming: 3 bases; junction bases outside the gene matches: 5. The length of the CDR3 is 15 residues. Per the germline V gene, CDR1 is SGHTS and CDR2 is YDEGEE.